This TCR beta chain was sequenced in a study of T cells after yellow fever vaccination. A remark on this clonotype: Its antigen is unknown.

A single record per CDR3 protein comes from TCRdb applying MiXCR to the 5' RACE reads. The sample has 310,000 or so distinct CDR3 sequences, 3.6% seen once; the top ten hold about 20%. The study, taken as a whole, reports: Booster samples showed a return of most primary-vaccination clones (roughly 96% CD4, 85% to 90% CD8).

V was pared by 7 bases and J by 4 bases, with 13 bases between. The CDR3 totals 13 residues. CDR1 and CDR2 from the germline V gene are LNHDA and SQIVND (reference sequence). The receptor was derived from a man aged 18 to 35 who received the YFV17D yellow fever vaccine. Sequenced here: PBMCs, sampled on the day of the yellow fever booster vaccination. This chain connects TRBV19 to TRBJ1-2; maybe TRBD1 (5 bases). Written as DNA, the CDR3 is TGTGCCAGTATGCAGGGATACGTCTATGGCTACACCTTC. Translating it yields CASMQGYVYGYTF.